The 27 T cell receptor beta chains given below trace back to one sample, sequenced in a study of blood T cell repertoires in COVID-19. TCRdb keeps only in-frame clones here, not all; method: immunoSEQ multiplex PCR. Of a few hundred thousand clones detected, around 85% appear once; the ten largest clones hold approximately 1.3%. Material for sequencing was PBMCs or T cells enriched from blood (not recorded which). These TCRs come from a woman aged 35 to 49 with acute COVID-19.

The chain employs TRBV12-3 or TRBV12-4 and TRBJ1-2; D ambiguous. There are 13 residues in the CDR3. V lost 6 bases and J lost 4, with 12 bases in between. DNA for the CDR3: TGTGCCAGCAGCCCTAGCAGGACCTATGGCTACACCTTC. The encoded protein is CASSPSRTYGYTF.

The CDR3 region has the DNA TGCGCCAGCAGCGCACCGGGACAGGGAATGAAGGGCTACACCTTC. This sequence encodes CASSAPGQGMKGYTF. V gene TRBV5-1 combines with J gene TRBJ1-2; 9 positions agree with TRBD1. V lost 4 bases to trimming and J lost 8 bases; unmatched junction nucleotides: 12. This CDR3 is built from 15 residues. The germline CDR1 and CDR2 sequences are SGHRS and YFSETQ.

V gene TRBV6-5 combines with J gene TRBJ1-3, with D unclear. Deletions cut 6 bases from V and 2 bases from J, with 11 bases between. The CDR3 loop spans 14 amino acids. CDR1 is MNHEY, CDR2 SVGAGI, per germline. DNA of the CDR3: TGTGCCAGCAGCGCCACCCGGGCTGGAAACACCATATATTTT. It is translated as CASSATRAGNTIYF.

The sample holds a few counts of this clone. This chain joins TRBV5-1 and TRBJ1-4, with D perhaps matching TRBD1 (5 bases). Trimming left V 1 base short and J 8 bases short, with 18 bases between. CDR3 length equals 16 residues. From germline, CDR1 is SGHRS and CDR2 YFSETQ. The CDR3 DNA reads TGCGCCAGCAGCTTGTTTATGGATGGGGCAGGGGAAAAACTGTTTTTT. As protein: CASSLFMDGAGEKLFF. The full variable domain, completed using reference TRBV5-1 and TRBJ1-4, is KAGVTQTPRYLIKTRGQQVTLSCSPISGHRSVSWYQQTPGQGLQFLFEYFSETQRNKGNFPGRFSGRQFSNSRSEMNVSTLELGDSALYLCASSLFMDGAGEKLFFGSGTQLSVL.

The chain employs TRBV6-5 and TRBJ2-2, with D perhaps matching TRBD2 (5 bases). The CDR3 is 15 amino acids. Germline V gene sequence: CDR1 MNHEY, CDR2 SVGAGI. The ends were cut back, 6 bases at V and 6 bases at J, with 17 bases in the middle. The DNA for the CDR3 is TGTGCCAGCAGGCCCGAACCCAGAGGGTCCGGGGAGCTGTTTTTT. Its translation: CASRPEPRGSGELFF.

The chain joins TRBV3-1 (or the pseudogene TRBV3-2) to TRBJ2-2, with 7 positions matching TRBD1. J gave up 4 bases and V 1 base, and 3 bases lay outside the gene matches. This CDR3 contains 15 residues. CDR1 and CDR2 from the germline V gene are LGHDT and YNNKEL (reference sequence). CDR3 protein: CASSQGGQSTGELFF. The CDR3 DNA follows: TGTGCCAGCAGCCAAGGGGGACAGAGCACCGGGGAGCTGTTTTTT.

Here the CDR3 reads CASSLAYGANYGYTF. In nucleotides, the CDR3 is TGTGCCAGCAGTTTAGCCTACGGGGCTAACTATGGCTACACCTTC. The genes are TRBV27 and TRBJ1-2; the D is unclear. The CDR3 is made up of 15 amino acids. Germline V lookup: CDR1 MNHEY, CDR2 SMNVEV (reference sequence). Trimming took off 2 bases at V and 0 bases at J, with 10 bases between the two ends.

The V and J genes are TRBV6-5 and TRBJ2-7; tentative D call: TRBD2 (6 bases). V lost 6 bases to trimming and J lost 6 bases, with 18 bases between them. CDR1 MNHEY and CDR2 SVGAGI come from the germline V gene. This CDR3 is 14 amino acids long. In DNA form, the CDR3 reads TGTGCCAGCAGCGGTCGTAGGACTACTCTCGAGCAGTACTTC. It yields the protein CASSGRRTTLEQYF.

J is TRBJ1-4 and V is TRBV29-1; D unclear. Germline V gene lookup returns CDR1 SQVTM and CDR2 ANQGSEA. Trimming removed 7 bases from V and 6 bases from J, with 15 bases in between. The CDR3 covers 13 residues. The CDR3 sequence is CSGKRSFDEKLFF. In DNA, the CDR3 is TGCAGCGGAAAGCGTTCATTCGATGAAAAACTGTTTTTT.

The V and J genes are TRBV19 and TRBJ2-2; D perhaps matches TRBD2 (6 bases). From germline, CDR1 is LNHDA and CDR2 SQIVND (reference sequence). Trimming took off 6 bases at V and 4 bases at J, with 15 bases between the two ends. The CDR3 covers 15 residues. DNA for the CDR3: TGTGCCAGTAGAGCCGGGACTTCGCCCACCGGGGAGCTGTTTTTT. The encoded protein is CASRAGTSPTGELFF.

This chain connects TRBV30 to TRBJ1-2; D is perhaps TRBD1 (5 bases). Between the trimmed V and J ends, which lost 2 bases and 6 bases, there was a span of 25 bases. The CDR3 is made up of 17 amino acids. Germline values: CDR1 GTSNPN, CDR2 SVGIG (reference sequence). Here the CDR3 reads CAWSTLNTGGPGNGYTF. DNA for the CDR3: TGTGCCTGGAGTACCCTTAACACGGGGGGTCCGGGGAATGGCTACACCTTC.

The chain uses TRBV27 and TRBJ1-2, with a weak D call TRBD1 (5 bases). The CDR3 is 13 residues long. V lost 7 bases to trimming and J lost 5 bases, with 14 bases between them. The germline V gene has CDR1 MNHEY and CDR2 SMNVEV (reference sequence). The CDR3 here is CASTAPRGYGYTF. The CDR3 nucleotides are TGTGCCAGCACCGCGCCACGGGGGTATGGCTACACCTTC.

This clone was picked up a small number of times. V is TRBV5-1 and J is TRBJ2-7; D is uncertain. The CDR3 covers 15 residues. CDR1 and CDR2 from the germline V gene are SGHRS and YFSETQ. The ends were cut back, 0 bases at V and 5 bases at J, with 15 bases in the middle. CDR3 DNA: TGCGCCAGCAGCTTGGGGGCTACGTTCGCGAACGAGCAGTACTTC. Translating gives CASSLGATFANEQYF.

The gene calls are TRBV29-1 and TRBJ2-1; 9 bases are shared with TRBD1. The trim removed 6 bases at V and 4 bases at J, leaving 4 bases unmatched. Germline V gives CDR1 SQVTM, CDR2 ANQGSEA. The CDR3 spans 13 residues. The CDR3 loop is CSVRDRAYNEQFF. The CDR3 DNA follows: TGCAGCGTCCGGGACAGGGCTTACAATGAGCAGTTCTTC.

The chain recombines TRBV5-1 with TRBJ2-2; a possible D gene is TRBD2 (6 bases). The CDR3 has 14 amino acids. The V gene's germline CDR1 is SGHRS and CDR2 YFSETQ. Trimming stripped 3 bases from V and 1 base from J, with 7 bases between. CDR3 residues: CASSWDWNTGELFF. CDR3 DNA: TGCGCCAGCAGCTGGGACTGGAACACCGGGGAGCTGTTTTTT.

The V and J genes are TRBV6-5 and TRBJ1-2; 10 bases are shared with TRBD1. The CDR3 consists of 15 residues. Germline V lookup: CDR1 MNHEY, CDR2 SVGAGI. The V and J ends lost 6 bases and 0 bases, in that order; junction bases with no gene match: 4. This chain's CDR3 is CASRGTGVSNYGYTF. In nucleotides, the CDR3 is TGTGCCAGCAGGGGGACAGGGGTATCTAACTATGGCTACACCTTC.

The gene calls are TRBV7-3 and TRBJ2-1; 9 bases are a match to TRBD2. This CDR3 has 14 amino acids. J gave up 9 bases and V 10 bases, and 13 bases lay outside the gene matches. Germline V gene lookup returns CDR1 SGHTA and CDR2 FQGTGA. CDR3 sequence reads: CATYRGLAVREQFF. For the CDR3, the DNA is TGTGCCACCTACCGGGGACTAGCCGTACGTGAGCAGTTCTTC.

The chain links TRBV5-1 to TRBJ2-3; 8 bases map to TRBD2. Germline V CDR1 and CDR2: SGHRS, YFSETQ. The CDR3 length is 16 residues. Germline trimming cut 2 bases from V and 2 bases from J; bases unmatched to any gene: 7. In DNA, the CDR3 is TGCGCCAGCAGCTTCGGCGGGGGGCCCGCCACAGATACGCAGTATTTT. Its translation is CASSFGGGPATDTQYF.

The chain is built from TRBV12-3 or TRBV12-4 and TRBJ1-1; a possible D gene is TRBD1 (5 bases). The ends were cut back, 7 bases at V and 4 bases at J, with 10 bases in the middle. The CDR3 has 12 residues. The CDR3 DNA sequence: TGTGCCAGCATGGCAGGGATCACTGAAGCTTTCTTT. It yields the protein CASMAGITEAFF.

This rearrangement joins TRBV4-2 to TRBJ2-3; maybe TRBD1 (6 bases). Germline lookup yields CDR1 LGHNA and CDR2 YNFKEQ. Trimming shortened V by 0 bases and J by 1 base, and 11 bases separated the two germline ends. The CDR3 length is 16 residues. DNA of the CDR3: TGTGCCAGCAGCCAAGATTGGGGGCCGGGCACAGATACGCAGTATTTT. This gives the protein CASSQDWGPGTDTQYF.

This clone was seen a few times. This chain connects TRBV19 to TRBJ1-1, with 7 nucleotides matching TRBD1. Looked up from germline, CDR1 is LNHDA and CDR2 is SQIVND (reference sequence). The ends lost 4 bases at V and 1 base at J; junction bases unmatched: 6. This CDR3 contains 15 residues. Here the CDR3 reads CASSSQSGGNTEAFF. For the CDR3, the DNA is TGTGCCAGTAGTAGTCAGTCAGGGGGGAACACTGAAGCTTTCTTT.

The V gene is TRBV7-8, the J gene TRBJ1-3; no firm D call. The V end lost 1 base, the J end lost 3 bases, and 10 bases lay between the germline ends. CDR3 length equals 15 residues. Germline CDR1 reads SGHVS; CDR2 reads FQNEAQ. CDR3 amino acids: CASSLGTAVGNTIYF. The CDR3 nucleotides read TGTGCCAGCAGCTTAGGCACAGCGGTTGGAAACACCATATATTTT.

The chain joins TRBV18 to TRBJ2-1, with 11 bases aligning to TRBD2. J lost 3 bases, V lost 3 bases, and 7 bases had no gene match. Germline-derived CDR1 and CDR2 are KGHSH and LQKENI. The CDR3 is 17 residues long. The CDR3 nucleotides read TGTGCCAGCTCACCGTCCCTACTAGCGGGAGACTACAATGAGCAGTTCTTC. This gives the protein CASSPSLLAGDYNEQFF.

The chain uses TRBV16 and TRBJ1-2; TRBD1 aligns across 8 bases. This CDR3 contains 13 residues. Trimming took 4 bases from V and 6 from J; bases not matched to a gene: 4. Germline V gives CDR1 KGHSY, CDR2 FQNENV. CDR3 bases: TGTGCCAGCAGCCCAGGGGGCTATGATGGCTACACCTTC. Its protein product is CASSPGGYDGYTF.

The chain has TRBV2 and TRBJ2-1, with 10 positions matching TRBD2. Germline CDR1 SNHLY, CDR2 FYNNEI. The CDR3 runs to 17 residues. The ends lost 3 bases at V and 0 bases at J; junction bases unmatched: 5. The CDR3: CASSDLGLADSYNEQFF. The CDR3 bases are TGTGCCAGCAGTGACCTTGGACTAGCGGACTCCTACAATGAGCAGTTCTTC. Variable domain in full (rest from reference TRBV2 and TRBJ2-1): EPEVTQTPSHQVTQMGQEVILRCVPISNHLYFYWYRQILGQKVEFLVSFYNNEISEKSEIFDDQFSVERPDGSNFTLKIRSTKLEDSAMYFCASSDLGLADSYNEQFFGPGTRLTVL.

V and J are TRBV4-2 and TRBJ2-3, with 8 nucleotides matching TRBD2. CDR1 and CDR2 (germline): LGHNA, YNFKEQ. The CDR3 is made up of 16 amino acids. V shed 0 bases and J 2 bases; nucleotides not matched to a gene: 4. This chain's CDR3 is CASSQDSGTYTDTQYF. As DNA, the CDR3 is TGTGCCAGCAGCCAAGATAGCGGGACCTACACAGATACGCAGTATTTT.

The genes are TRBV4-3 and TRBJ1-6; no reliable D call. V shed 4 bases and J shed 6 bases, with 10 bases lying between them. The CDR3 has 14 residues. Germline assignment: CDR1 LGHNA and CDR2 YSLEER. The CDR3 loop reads CASSLGILNSPLHF. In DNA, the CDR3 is TGCGCCAGCAGCCTCGGGATCCTTAATTCACCCCTCCACTTT.